This T cell receptor beta chain was recovered during a study of T cell responses to AZD1222 COVID-19 vaccine (dated by TCRdb to the early 2020s). About the full investigation: AZD1222 recipients with second doses at about 4 weeks or about 12 weeks were pooled, because spike-specific TCR depth and breadth did not differ between schedules. A total of just over 230 trial participants underwent TCR sequencing, of whom 207 had received two doses of AZD1222 and approximately 25 had received two doses of the MenACWY control vaccine. Trial participants were enrolled by age into 18-55, 56-69 and 70-plus year subgroups, with about 150, 28 and 57 TCR-sequenced participants respectively. The paper as a whole reports these results and caveats: In the small 56-69-year group, the increase in depth fell short of significance, most likely because of low power. Because no samples from the day 14 peak response were available, repertoires could be characterized only after the peak T cell response. The whole spike protein was spanned by vaccine-associated CD4 TCRs, and dominant responses were seen in regions 160-218 and 743-854. Epitopes outside the regions mutated in the B.1.351 and B.1.1.7 variants were reportedly recognized by nearly half of the unique spike-specific TCRs. Only 5 to 7 AZD1222 recipients were SARS-CoV-2 seropositive at baseline, limiting conclusions about previously exposed vaccinees. After two AZD1222 doses, both the breadth and the depth of spike-specific TCRs were significantly higher than at day 0 and than in MenACWY recipients. Most participants were white British and females outnumbered males, and the authors suggested that clonal diversity may have been underestimated.

The sample's time point label, in plain terms: baseline before first vaccination. Vaccinee samples came from UK trials COV001 and COV002, including a single-blind randomized controlled phase 2/3 trial of AZD1222 (ChAdOx1 nCoV-19) in healthy adults. Trial participant PBMC samples were collected at day 0 and day 28 after the second dose for TCRbeta chain sequencing. From the cysteine through the phenylalanine, the CDR3 covers 18 amino acids. Only CDR3 DNA remains: 54 bases, in frame from the first base. CDR1 MDHEN and CDR2 SYDVKM were looked up in the germline V gene. V has 6 bases trimmed and J has 1 base trimmed; junction bases matching no gene number 16. Remarks on this clone: Which antigen it targets is not known. No much larger clone exists at a distance of one base, and base qualities are not known.

The CDR3 regions of human TCRbeta chains were subjected to immunosequencing. In the original analysis: TCRs in the repertoires were matched against a reference library of SARS-CoV-2-specific TCRs that had been generated with the MIRA antigen-specificity platform. Breadth was defined as the fraction of unique TCRs that were SARS-CoV-2-associated. Depth was defined as the fraction of total T cells that were SARS-CoV-2-associated. Using the MIRA data, each spike-specific TCR was assigned both to the spike region to which the TCR was reactive and to a CD4 or CD8 class. Log10-transformed breadth and depth values were compared by one-way ANOVA with Sidak's multiple comparisons tests. TCRdb took this table from immuneACCESS and kept in-frame rearrangements with V and J called. Such tables lack part of the clones; where checked against another copy, unresolved V genes explain under half of the gap, and the rest is unexplained. V, J and clone size reflect that table, while D and trimming were determined from the DNA. Within this sample are about 180,000 clones, with approximately 90% of them counted one time only. The ten most abundant clones make up about 2.5% of the sample.

Specimen: peripheral blood, collected on day 0 of AZD1222 vaccination. Rearrangement joined TRBV28 to TRBJ2-7, with 9 middle bases fitting TRBD1. This clonotype originated in an adult in good health. CDR3 sequence: CASRPTRGKTGGSYEQYF. The DNA sequence reads TGTGCCAGCAGACCTACCCGGGGGAAGACAGGGGGATCCTACGAGCAGTACTTC.